This T cell receptor beta chain was captured by sequencing in a study of control samples from healthy donors and cancer patients. This CDR3 is built from 15 residues. Germline-derived CDR1 and CDR2 are SGHRS and YFSETQ. The V and J ends lost 0 bases and 9 bases respectively, with 13 bases between them. Assay: immunoSEQ multiplex PCR; the TCRdb copy retains only in-frame clones and omits some. There are approximately 59,000 clones in the sample; about 87% occur only once, and roughly 13% lies in the top ten. This clone has a handful of counts. Sequencing was carried out using PBMCs. V is TRBV5-1 and J is TRBJ1-6; a weak D match, TRBD1 (6 bases). This receptor was obtained from a woman aged 55-70 years with lung cancer. The CDR3 loop is CASSLGQGSGSPLHF. The CDR3 DNA is TGCGCCAGCAGCTTGGGCCAGGGGAGCGGTTCACCCCTCCACTTT.